This entry lists 2 T cell receptor beta chains sequenced from one sample in a study of T cells in Graves' hyperthyroidism and ophthalmopathy. RNA transcripts gave rise to amplified TCR beta CDR3 regions. Primed by the HTBI set, a first-round RT-PCR was run on the TCR CDR3. In TCRdb, the multiplex PCR reads were re-called with MiXCR into one record per CDR3 protein. The table includes around 600,000 distinct CDR3 sequences, about 14% detected once. The sequencing sample was made of blood. These receptors were collected from a woman aged 45-59 years with Graves' ophthalmopathy.

This clonotype was observed a handful of times. V gene TRBV28 combines with J gene TRBJ2-7; 8 nucleotides align to TRBD1. The CDR3 has 13 residues. Germline CDR1 MDHEN, CDR2 SYDVKM. Losses at the gene ends were 7 bases for V and 1 base for J; bases not matched to a gene: 3. In nucleotides, the CDR3 is TGTGCCAGCAAATGGACAGGGTCCTACGAGCAGTACTTC. Its protein product is CASKWTGSYEQYF.

This rearrangement joins TRBV29-1 to TRBJ2-3; D is ambiguous. V dropped 6 bases and J dropped 5 bases, with 18 bases sitting between them. Germline CDR1 is SQVTM and CDR2 is ANQGSEA. The CDR3 contains 14 residues. The CDR3 reads CSVSVPQRRDTQYF. The CDR3 DNA follows: TGCAGCGTCTCCGTCCCCCAAAGGCGAGATACGCAGTATTTT.